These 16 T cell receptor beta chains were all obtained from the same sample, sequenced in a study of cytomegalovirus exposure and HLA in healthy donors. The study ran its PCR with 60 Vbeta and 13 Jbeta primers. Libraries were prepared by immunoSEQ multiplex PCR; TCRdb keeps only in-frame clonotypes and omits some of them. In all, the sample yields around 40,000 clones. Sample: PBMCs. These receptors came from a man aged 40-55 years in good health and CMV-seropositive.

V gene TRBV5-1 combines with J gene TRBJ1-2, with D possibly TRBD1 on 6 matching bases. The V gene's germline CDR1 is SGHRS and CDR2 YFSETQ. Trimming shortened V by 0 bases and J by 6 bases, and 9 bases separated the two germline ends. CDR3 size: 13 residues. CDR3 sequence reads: CASSLGAGDGYTF. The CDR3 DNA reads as TGCGCCAGCAGCTTGGGGGCAGGGGATGGCTACACCTTC. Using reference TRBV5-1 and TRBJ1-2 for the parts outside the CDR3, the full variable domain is KAGVTQTPRYLIKTRGQQVTLSCSPISGHRSVSWYQQTPGQGLQFLFEYFSETQRNKGNFPGRFSGRQFSNSRSEMNVSTLELGDSALYLCASSLGAGDGYTFGSGTRLTVV.

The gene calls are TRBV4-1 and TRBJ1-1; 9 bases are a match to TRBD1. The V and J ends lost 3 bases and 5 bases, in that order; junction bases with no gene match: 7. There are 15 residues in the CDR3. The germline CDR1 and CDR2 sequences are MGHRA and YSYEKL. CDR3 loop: CASSQITGGETEAFF. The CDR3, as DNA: TGCGCCAGCAGCCAGATTACAGGGGGCGAAACTGAAGCTTTCTTT.

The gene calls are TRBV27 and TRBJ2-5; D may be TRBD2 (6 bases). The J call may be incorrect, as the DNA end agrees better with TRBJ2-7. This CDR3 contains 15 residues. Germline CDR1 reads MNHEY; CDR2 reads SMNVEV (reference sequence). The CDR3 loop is CASSFGGLENNEQYF. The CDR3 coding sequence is TGTGCCAGCAGTTTTGGGGGGTTGGAAAACAACGAGCAGTACTTC.

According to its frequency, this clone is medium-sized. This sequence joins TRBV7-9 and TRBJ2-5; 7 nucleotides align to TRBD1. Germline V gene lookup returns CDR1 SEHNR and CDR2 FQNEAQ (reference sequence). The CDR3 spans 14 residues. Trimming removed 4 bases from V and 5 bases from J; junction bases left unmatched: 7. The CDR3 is CASSSTGRGETQYF. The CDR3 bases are TGTGCCAGCAGCTCGACAGGGAGAGGGGAGACCCAGTACTTC.

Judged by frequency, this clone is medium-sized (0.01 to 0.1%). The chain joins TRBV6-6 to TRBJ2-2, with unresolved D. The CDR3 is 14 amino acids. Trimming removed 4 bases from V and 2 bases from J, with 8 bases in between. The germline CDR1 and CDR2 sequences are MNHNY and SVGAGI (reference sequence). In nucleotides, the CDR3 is TGTGCCAGCAGTTCTATGATAAACACCGGGGAGCTGTTTTTT. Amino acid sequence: CASSSMINTGELFF.

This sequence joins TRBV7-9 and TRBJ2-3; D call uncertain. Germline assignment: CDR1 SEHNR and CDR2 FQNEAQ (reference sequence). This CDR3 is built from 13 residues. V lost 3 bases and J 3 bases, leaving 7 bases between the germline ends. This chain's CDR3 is CASSFQETDTQYF. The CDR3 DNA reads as TGTGCCAGCAGCTTTCAGGAAACAGATACGCAGTATTTT.

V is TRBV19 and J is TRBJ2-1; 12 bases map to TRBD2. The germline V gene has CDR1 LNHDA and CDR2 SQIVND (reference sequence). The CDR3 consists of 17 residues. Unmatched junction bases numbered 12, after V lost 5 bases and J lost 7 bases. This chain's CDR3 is CASSEELAGGGMNEQFF. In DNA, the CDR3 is TGTGCCAGTAGTGAAGAACTAGCGGGAGGAGGGATGAATGAGCAGTTCTTC. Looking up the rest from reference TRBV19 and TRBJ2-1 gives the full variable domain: DGGITQSPKYLFRKEGQNVTLSCEQNLNHDAMYWYRQDPGQGLRLIYYSQIVNDFQKGDIAEGYSVSREKKESFPLTVTSAQKNPTAFYLCASSEELAGGGMNEQFFGPGTRLTVL.

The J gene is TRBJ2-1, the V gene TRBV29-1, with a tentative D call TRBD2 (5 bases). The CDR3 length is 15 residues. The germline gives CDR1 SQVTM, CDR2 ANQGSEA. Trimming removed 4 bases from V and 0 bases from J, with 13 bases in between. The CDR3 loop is CSVVSVTSSYNEQFF. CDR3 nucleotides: TGCAGCGTTGTTAGCGTGACGAGCTCCTACAATGAGCAGTTCTTC.

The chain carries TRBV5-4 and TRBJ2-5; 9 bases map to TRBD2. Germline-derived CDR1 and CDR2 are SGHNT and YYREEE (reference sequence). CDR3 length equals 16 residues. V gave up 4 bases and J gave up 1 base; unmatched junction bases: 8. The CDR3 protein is CASSPDATSGQETQYF. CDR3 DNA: TGTGCCAGCAGCCCGGATGCGACTAGCGGCCAAGAGACCCAGTACTTC. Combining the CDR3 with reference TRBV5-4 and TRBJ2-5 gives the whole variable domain ETGVTQSPTHLIKTRGQQVTLRCSSQSGHNTVSWYQQALGQGPQFIFQYYREEENGRGNFPPRFSGLQFPNYSSELNVNALELDDSALYLCASSPDATSGQETQYFGPGTRLLVL.

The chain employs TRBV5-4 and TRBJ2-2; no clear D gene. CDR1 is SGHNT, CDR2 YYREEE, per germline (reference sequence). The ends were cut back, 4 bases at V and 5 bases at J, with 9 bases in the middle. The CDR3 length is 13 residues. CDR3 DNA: TGTGCCAGCAGCCACTACAATACCGGGGAGCTGTTTTTT. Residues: CASSHYNTGELFF.

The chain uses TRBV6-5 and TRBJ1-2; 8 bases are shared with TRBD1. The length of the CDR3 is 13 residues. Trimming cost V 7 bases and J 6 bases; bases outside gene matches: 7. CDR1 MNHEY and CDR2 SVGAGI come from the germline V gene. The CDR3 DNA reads TGTGCCAGCAACAAACAGGGGGTTCATGGCTACACCTTC. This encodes CASNKQGVHGYTF.

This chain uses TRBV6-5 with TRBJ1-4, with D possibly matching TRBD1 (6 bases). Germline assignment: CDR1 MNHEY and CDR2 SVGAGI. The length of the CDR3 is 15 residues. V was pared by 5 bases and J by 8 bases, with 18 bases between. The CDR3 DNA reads TGTGCCAGCAGTCCACGGGGGGCAGGAAGGGAAAAACTGTTTTTT. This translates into CASSPRGAGREKLFF.

CDR3 sequence (DNA): TGTGCCAGCAGTTCCGCCCAGGTAGGGGGTGACAATCAGCCCCAGCATTTT. This encodes CASSSAQVGGDNQPQHF. The chain couples TRBV27 to TRBJ1-5, with D possibly matching TRBD1 (6 bases). From germline, CDR1 is MNHEY and CDR2 SMNVEV (reference sequence). Deletions cut 4 bases from V and 3 bases from J, with 19 bases between. CDR3 length: 17 amino acids.

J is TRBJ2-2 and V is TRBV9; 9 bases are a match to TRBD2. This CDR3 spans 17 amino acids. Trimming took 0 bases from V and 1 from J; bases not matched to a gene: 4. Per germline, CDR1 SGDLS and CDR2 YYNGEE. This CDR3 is CASSVGLAGMNTGELFF. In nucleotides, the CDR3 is TGTGCCAGCAGCGTAGGTCTAGCGGGAATGAACACCGGGGAGCTGTTTTTT. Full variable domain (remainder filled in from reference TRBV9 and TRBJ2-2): DSGVTQTPKHLITATGQRVTLRCSPRSGDLSVYWYQQSLDQGLQFLIQYYNGEERAKGNILERFSAQQFPDLHSELNLSSLELGDSALYFCASSVGLAGMNTGELFFGEGSRLTVL.

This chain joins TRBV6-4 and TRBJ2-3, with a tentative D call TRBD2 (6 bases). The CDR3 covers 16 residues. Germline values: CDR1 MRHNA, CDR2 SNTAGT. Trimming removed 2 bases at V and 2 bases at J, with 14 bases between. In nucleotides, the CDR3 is TGTGCCAGCAGTGACCGCTGGCGGAGGGACACAGATACGCAGTATTTT. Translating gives CASSDRWRRDTDTQYF.

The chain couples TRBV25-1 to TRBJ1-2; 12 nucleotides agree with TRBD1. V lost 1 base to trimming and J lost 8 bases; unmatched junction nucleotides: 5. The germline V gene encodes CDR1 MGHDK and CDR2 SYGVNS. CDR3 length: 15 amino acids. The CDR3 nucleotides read TGTGCCAGCAGTGAATTGGGGACAGGGGGCCGGGGCTACACCTTC. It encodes CASSELGTGGRGYTF.